Listed here are 22 T cell receptor beta chains from one sample, sequenced in a study of siplizumab effects on memory and regulatory T cells. The table came from immunoSEQ multiplex PCR; TCRdb's copy has only in-frame clones and leaves some out. Here the sample spans about 99,000 clones, 93% being singletons. The sample was Tregs sorted from blood. The receptors derive from a human donor in good health.

CDR3 protein: CASSPTRFSGNTIYF. The CDR3, as DNA: TGTGCCAGCAGCCCCACAAGATTCTCTGGAAACACCATATATTTT. This rearrangement joins TRBV28 to TRBJ1-3; D gene uncertain. This CDR3 has 15 residues. V shed 6 bases and J shed 0 bases, with 12 bases lying between them. CDR1 and CDR2 from the germline V gene are MDHEN and SYDVKM.

This chain joins TRBV11-2 and TRBJ2-2; D is uncertain. Germline CDR1 and CDR2: SGHAT and FQNNGV. The CDR3 loop spans 14 amino acids. V was shortened by 5 bases and J by 2 bases, with 9 bases between the two germline ends. The CDR3 DNA follows: TGTGCCAGCAGCCTCCGGGCCAACACCGGGGAGCTGTTTTTT. Protein product: CASSLRANTGELFF.

The chain couples TRBV5-6 to TRBJ2-5; 7 nucleotides line up with TRBD1. Gene TRBJ2-7 matches the end of the DNA better, so the J call may be wrong. This CDR3 is 14 amino acids long. Per germline, CDR1 SGHDT and CDR2 YYEEEE. This CDR3 reads CASSSDRAGYEQYF. The CDR3, as DNA: TGTGCCAGCAGCTCCGACAGGGCAGGATACGAGCAGTACTTC.

CDR3 region: CASRFSGSSYNEQFF. Written as DNA, the CDR3 is TGTGCCAGCAGATTTAGCGGGAGCTCCTACAATGAGCAGTTCTTC. V and J are TRBV7-2 and TRBJ2-1; TRBD2 aligns across 9 bases. The ends lost 6 bases at V and 0 bases at J; junction bases unmatched: 3. The CDR3 runs 15 residues. Germline V lookup: CDR1 SGHTA, CDR2 FQGNSA.

The CDR3 loop is CASRLAPRLSNEQYF. CDR3 sequence (DNA): TGTGCCAGCAGGCTAGCACCCCGCTTGTCCAACGAGCAGTACTTC. The rearrangement uses TRBV7-2 and TRBJ2-7, with D maybe TRBD2 (5 bases). CDR3 length: 15 residues. The V gene lost 6 bases and the J gene lost 5 bases, with 20 bases spanning the gap. The germline V gene has CDR1 SGHTA and CDR2 FQGNSA.

This chain joins TRBV4-3 and TRBJ2-1; perhaps TRBD2 as D (5 bases). Germline CDR1 and CDR2: LGHNA and YSLEER. The CDR3 extends over 12 amino acids. V dropped 0 bases and J dropped 15 bases, with 12 bases sitting between them. The CDR3 sequence: CASSQDGLARFF. The CDR3 DNA reads TGCGCCAGCAGCCAAGATGGGCTAGCCAGGTTCTTC.

On this clone: This specimen includes other DNA sequences encoding the same CDR3. V is TRBV4-1 and J is TRBJ2-7; perhaps TRBD1 as D (6 bases). Per germline, CDR1 MGHRA and CDR2 YSYEKL. The CDR3 is 13 amino acids. With 0 bases removed from V and 4 bases from J, the gap between germline ends came to 7 bases. In nucleotides, the CDR3 is TGCGCCAGCAGCCAAGAAAGGGGGTACGAGCAGTACTTC. This gives the protein CASSQERGYEQYF.

J is TRBJ1-5 and V is TRBV2; 8 bases are a match to TRBD1. Losses at the gene ends were 7 bases for V and 2 bases for J; bases not matched to a gene: 7. Germline V CDR1 and CDR2: SNHLY, FYNNEI. The length of the CDR3 is 15 residues. This CDR3 is CASTKDRAGNQPQHF. The CDR3 bases are TGTGCCAGCACAAAGGACAGGGCTGGCAATCAGCCCCAGCATTTT.

V gene TRBV18 combines with J gene TRBJ1-2; D perhaps matches TRBD1 (6 bases). Trimming left V 4 bases short and J 3 bases short, with 9 bases between. The CDR3 is made up of 13 amino acids. Germline V gene data show CDR1 as KGHSH and CDR2 as LQKENI. The DNA for the CDR3 is TGTGCCAGCTCACGGACAGCGGACTATGGCTACACCTTC. Its protein is CASSRTADYGYTF.

The chain recombines TRBV7-3 with TRBJ2-2; TRBD1 is a possible D gene (5 bases). The CDR3 length is 16 residues. Trimming cost V 2 bases and J 3 bases, with 13 bases left between them. Germline V lookup: CDR1 SGHTA, CDR2 FQGTGA. CDR3 in amino acids: CASSLPAGIYTGELFF. CDR3 in DNA: TGTGCCAGCAGCTTACCGGCAGGGATATACACCGGGGAGCTGTTTTTT.

V usage is TRBV7-2 and J usage is TRBJ1-5; weak D call: TRBD1 (5 bases). Per the germline V gene, CDR1 is SGHTA and CDR2 is FQGNSA. The CDR3 is 15 amino acids. The ends were cut back, 5 bases at V and 0 bases at J, with 11 bases in the middle. The CDR3 DNA follows: TGTGCCAGCAGCCGGACACTCCATAGCAATCAGCCCCAGCATTTT. Its protein is CASSRTLHSNQPQHF.

Concerning this clone itself: Compared with germline, one end of the junction differs, possibly owing to a read error. The chain has TRBV7-8 and TRBJ2-7; 7 bases are shared with TRBD1. This CDR3 is built from 13 residues. Germline values: CDR1 SGHVS, CDR2 FQNEAQ. CDR3 amino acids: CASSLAPQGVLSF. The CDR3 DNA reads TGTGCCAGCAGCTTAGCGCCCCAGGGGGTCTTGTCCTTC. The variable domain in full, completed from reference TRBV7-8 and TRBJ2-7, reads GAGVSQSPRYKVAKRGQDVALRCDPISGHVSLFWYQQALGQGPEFLTYFQNEAQLDKSGLPSDRFFAERPEGSVSTLKIQRTQQEDSAVYLCASSLAPQGVLSFGPGTRLTVT.

The chain recombines TRBV7-8 with TRBJ2-7; no clear D. Per germline, CDR1 SGHVS and CDR2 FQNEAQ. Trimming pared 4 bases from V and 0 bases from J, leaving 13 bases between. The CDR3 totals 15 residues. The CDR3 DNA reads as TGTGCCAGCAGCTCTCCCTGGCTAGGCTCCTACGAGCAGTACTTC. Residues: CASSSPWLGSYEQYF.

V usage is TRBV13 and J usage is TRBJ2-1; 7 bases match TRBD1. This CDR3 is built from 14 residues. Looked up from germline, CDR1 is PRHDT and CDR2 is FYEKMQ (reference sequence). J lost 8 bases, V lost 5 bases, and 9 bases had no gene match. The CDR3 DNA sequence: TGTGCCAGCAGCCCGACAGGGCTGAGGGATGAGCAGTTCTTC. As protein: CASSPTGLRDEQFF.

This clone is a singleton in its sample. The V and J genes are TRBV5-6 and TRBJ2-1; no reliable D call. V was cut by 0 bases and J by 7 bases, with 14 bases left in between. Germline-derived CDR1 and CDR2 are SGHDT and YYEEEE. The CDR3 length is 15 residues. For the CDR3, the DNA is TGTGCCAGCAGCTTGGACGTATCCCCCTCGAATGAGCAGTTCTTC. Translation gives CASSLDVSPSNEQFF.

The CDR3 is CASSLFGGTTYEQYF. The CDR3 DNA sequence: TGCGCCAGCAGCTTGTTCGGCGGGACAACCTACGAGCAGTACTTC. The V gene is TRBV5-1, the J gene TRBJ2-7; TRBD1 or TRBD2 may be the D gene (6 bases each). The germline gives CDR1 SGHRS, CDR2 YFSETQ. The ends were cut back, 1 base at V and 2 bases at J, with 13 bases in the middle. The CDR3 is 15 amino acids.

The chain has TRBV7-9 and TRBJ2-7, with D hard to call. V was cut by 0 bases and J by 7 bases, with 4 bases left in between. CDR3 size: 11 residues. Per the germline V gene, CDR1 is SEHNR and CDR2 is FQNEAQ (reference sequence). The CDR3 loop reads CASSLAWEQYF. The CDR3 DNA is TGTGCCAGCAGCTTAGCCTGGGAGCAGTACTTC.

V gene TRBV4-1 combines with J gene TRBJ2-1; 7 bases match TRBD2. This CDR3 spans 14 amino acids. In germline, CDR1 is MGHRA, CDR2 YSYEKL. Germline trimming cut 4 bases from V and 7 bases from J; bases unmatched to any gene: 7. DNA of the CDR3: TGCGCCAGCAGCCGGCGGGAGAGACAGAATGAGCAGTTCTTC. Amino acid sequence: CASSRRERQNEQFF.

The chain joins TRBV15 to TRBJ1-2, with D perhaps matching TRBD1 (5 bases). The CDR3 has 15 amino acids. Per germline, CDR1 LNHNV and CDR2 YYDKDF (reference sequence). V lost 1 base and J 7 bases, leaving 16 bases between the germline ends. The DNA for the CDR3 is TGTGCCACCAGCAGAGTAGCGGGGGATTGGGGTGGCTACACCTTC. This gives the protein CATSRVAGDWGGYTF.

The J gene is TRBJ2-5, the V gene TRBV5-1; 7 bases map to TRBD1. The CDR3 is made up of 15 amino acids. CDR1 and CDR2 (germline): SGHRS, YFSETQ. With 0 bases clipped from V and 4 bases from J, the junction kept 6 bases outside the gene matches. The CDR3: CASSLGQGVPETQYF. As DNA, the CDR3 is TGCGCCAGCAGCTTGGGGCAGGGGGTGCCAGAGACCCAGTACTTC.

This chain joins TRBV2 and TRBJ2-3; D remains unclear. Germline CDR1 and CDR2: SNHLY and FYNNEI. This CDR3 comprises 11 residues. V was clipped by 4 bases and J by 5 bases, with 4 bases between them. The CDR3 loop reads CASSVGDTQYF. CDR3 sequence (DNA): TGTGCCAGCAGTGTTGGAGATACGCAGTATTTT.

V usage is TRBV19 and J usage is TRBJ2-1, with 8 bases identical to TRBD1. The germline V gene encodes CDR1 LNHDA and CDR2 SQIVND (reference sequence). Trimming cost V 5 bases and J 0 bases; bases outside gene matches: 3. There are 15 residues in the CDR3. This chain's CDR3 is CASSVTGGSYNEQFF. In nucleotides, the CDR3 is TGTGCCAGTAGTGTTACAGGGGGCTCCTACAATGAGCAGTTCTTC.